The 5 T cell receptor beta chains below were found in one sample sequenced in a study of vaccination and CD4 T cells after COVID-19. Antigen specificity for these receptors is unknown. Sequenced with the Oncomine TCR Beta short-read assay was DNA taken from cultured CD4+ T cells. TCRdb processed the PCR reads anew with MiXCR; each CDR3 protein has one entry. Altogether about 13,000 distinct CDR3 sequences are present, 30% to 35% being singletons, with the ten largest covering around 10%. The treatment was: approximately nine-day PBMC culture with coronavirus spike peptide pools or control peptides (ViraFEST assay). Input material: CD4+ T cells from blood, cultured in vitro. The receptor source for this set is a human donor who had recovered from COVID-19.

The V call is TRBV15, the J call TRBJ2-7, with 9 bases that match TRBD2. Germline V gene sequence: CDR1 LNHNV, CDR2 YYDKDF (reference sequence). The CDR3 loop spans 16 amino acids. V was clipped by 1 base and J by 2 bases; unmatched bases: 6. CDR3 coding DNA: TGTGCCACCAGCAGAGGCGGGCGGGAGGGGACCTACGAGCAGTACTTC. As protein: CATSRGGREGTYEQYF.

V is TRBV6-1 and J is TRBJ1-2, with unresolved D. Germline V CDR1 and CDR2: MNHNS, SASEGT. V was pared by 1 base and J by 7 bases, with 4 bases between. The CDR3 covers 11 residues. CDR3 DNA sequence: TGTGCCAGCAGTGAAGTAGCTGGCTACACCTTC. Translation gives CASSEVAGYTF.

This chain uses TRBV19 with TRBJ1-5, with unresolved D. Trimming stripped 5 bases from V and 0 bases from J, with 11 bases between. CDR1 and CDR2 (germline): LNHDA, SQIVND (reference sequence). The CDR3 extends over 15 amino acids. The CDR3 is CASSALKNSNQPQHF. As DNA, the CDR3 is TGTGCCAGTAGTGCCCTAAAAAATAGCAATCAGCCCCAGCATTTT.

The V call is TRBV19, the J call TRBJ2-3; TRBD2 agrees at 8 bases. J was trimmed by 6 bases and V by 10 bases; bases with no gene match: 9. Germline-derived CDR1 and CDR2 are LNHDA and SQIVND (reference sequence). The length of the CDR3 is 13 residues. CDR3 nucleotide sequence: TGTGCCACCGACGGGGGGGTTTCGGATACGCAGTATTTT. Translating it yields CATDGGVSDTQYF. The complete variable domain, with remaining parts taken from reference TRBV19 and TRBJ2-3, reads DGGITQSPKYLFRKEGQNVTLSCEQNLNHDAMYWYRQDPGQGLRLIYYSQIVNDFQKGDIAEGYSVSREKKESFPLTVTSAQKNPTAFYLCATDGGVSDTQYFGPGTRLTVL.

There are a few counts of this clonotype. This sequence joins TRBV6-5 and TRBJ1-5, with D perhaps matching TRBD1 (5 bases). This CDR3 region has 15 residues. Germline lookup yields CDR1 MNHEY and CDR2 SVGAGI. Trimming left V 1 base short and J 1 base short, with 8 bases between. CDR3 nucleotides: TGTGCCAGCAGTTACTACGGGGCCAGCAATCAGCCCCAGCATTTT. Translating gives CASSYYGASNQPQHF.